Sequencing of this TCR beta chain was carried out in a study of T cells after yellow fever vaccination. In TCRdb, the 5' RACE reads were re-called with MiXCR into one record per CDR3 protein. Of under 200,000 distinct CDR3 sequences listed, approximately 6.7% are singletons. Regarding this clonotype: Its antigen is unidentified.

Germline V gene sequence: CDR1 MNHEY, CDR2 SVGEGT. This CDR3 spans 13 amino acids. With 4 bases removed from V and 3 bases from J, the gap between germline ends came to 10 bases. General study findings and limits: Peaking on day 5 versus 15, the secondary response was faster but weaker. Some clonotypes were seen in both the CD4 and the CD8 compartments. These made up a small share and likely arose from convergent recombination.

Material: CD4+ T cells sorted from PBMCs, obtained about 5 days after the first yellow fever vaccination. The chain joins TRBV6-2 or TRBV6-3 to TRBJ2-7; D may be TRBD1 (5 bases). The TCR originated in a man between 18 and 35 years old who received the YFV17D yellow fever vaccine. The CDR3 here is CASSLSRGYEQYF. CDR3 bases: TGTGCCAGCAGTTTATCTAGGGGCTACGAGCAGTACTTC.